Listed here are 31 T cell receptor beta chains from one sample, sequenced in a study of CD8+ T cells in alopecia areata. The authors extracted RNA and reverse transcribed it into cDNA as the sequencing template. The protocol was immunoSEQ multiplex PCR, while the TCRdb copy is restricted to in-frame clones and leaves out a portion. The table lists 120,000 to 150,000 clones, approximately 60% of them singletons. Input material: CD8+ T cells sorted from blood. The receptors shown here come from a human donor in good health.

A few counts support this clone. The J gene is TRBJ1-2, the V gene TRBV29-1, with 8 bases aligning to TRBD1. Germline loops: CDR1 SQVTM, CDR2 ANQGSEA. J was trimmed by 8 bases and V by 8 bases; bases with no gene match: 10. This CDR3 has 12 amino acids. The CDR3 DNA reads as TGCAGCACAATCGGACAGGGAGGCGGCTACACCTTC. Translated: CSTIGQGGGYTF.

V usage is TRBV29-1 and J usage is TRBJ2-1; no definite D call. Germline V gives CDR1 SQVTM, CDR2 ANQGSEA. V dropped 1 base and J dropped 14 bases, with 12 bases sitting between them. The CDR3 runs 11 residues. CDR3 sequence (DNA): TGCAGCGTTGAAGGACGGCATAGGAAGTTCTTC. Protein product: CSVEGRHRKFF.

The chain is built from TRBV19 and TRBJ2-3; D not certain. CDR1 and CDR2 (germline): LNHDA, SQIVND (reference sequence). The germline V and J ends were trimmed by 7 bases and 2 bases, with 10 bases remaining between them. The CDR3 covers 13 residues. The CDR3 DNA is TGTGCCAGTACCCCAAAGTACACAGATACGCAGTATTTT. This encodes CASTPKYTDTQYF.

This rearrangement joins TRBV11-2 to TRBJ2-1; D unclear. Trimming stripped 0 bases from V and 5 bases from J, with 8 bases between. The CDR3 has 14 residues. The germline V gene has CDR1 SGHAT and CDR2 FQNNGV. The CDR3 loop is CASSLEWQDNEQFF. The DNA for the CDR3 is TGTGCCAGCAGCTTAGAGTGGCAGGACAATGAGCAGTTCTTC.

V is TRBV2 and J is TRBJ2-1; 14 bases are shared with TRBD2. The CDR3 runs to 17 residues. Germline trimming cut 10 bases from V and 2 bases from J; bases unmatched to any gene: 10. Germline V gene data show CDR1 as SNHLY and CDR2 as FYNNEI. CDR3 DNA: TGTGCCACCCCGGGACTAGCGGGAGAGGACACCTACAATGAGCAGTTCTTC. Translated: CATPGLAGEDTYNEQFF.

This chain joins TRBV29-1 and TRBJ2-1; 7 bases align to TRBD1. The CDR3 contains 15 residues. V was pared by 0 bases and J by 5 bases, with 7 bases of the junction left unmatched. Germline-derived CDR1 and CDR2 are SQVTM and ANQGSEA. CDR3 residues: CSVEDLGTVNNEQFF. The CDR3 DNA follows: TGCAGCGTTGAAGATCTTGGGACAGTGAACAATGAGCAGTTCTTC.

The chain recombines TRBV4-1 with TRBJ2-7; D is possibly TRBD1 (5 bases). CDR1 and CDR2 (germline): MGHRA, YSYEKL. V was shortened by 4 bases and J by 1 base, with 8 bases between the two germline ends. The CDR3 is 13 residues long. The CDR3 nucleotides read TGCGCCAGCAGCCCAGGGCCTTCCTACGAGCAGTACTTC. It codes for CASSPGPSYEQYF.

J is TRBJ2-3 and V is TRBV11-2; D unclear. The CDR3 is 14 residues long. Germline-derived CDR1 and CDR2 are SGHAT and FQNNGV. Between the trimmed V and J ends, which lost 5 bases and 0 bases, there was a span of 9 bases. This chain's CDR3 is CASSHRGSTDTQYF. The CDR3 DNA reads TGTGCCAGCAGCCACCGCGGAAGCACAGATACGCAGTATTTT.

Only a few counts were recorded for this clone. The rearrangement joins TRBV16 to TRBJ2-7; possibly TRBD1 for D (6 bases). Germline V gives CDR1 KGHSY, CDR2 FQNENV. With 6 bases removed from V and 6 bases from J, the gap between germline ends came to 15 bases. The CDR3 spans 13 residues. The CDR3 DNA follows: TGTGCCAGCAGTCCACAGGGCCCCAGCGAGCAGTACTTC. Protein sequence: CASSPQGPSEQYF.

V gene TRBV2 combines with J gene TRBJ1-3; D uncertain. Deletions cut 9 bases from V and 0 bases from J, with 6 bases between. Germline V gene data show CDR1 as SNHLY and CDR2 as FYNNEI. CDR3 length equals 12 residues. CDR3 coding DNA: TGTGCCAGGGACGACTCTGGAAACACCATATATTTT. Protein: CARDDSGNTIYF.

In nucleotides, the CDR3 is TGTGCCAGTAGTAGGCAGGGGGCCTTGAATGAGCAGTTCTTC. Translation: CASSRQGALNEQFF. The chain joins TRBV19 to TRBJ2-1; 8 bases agree with TRBD1. V dropped 4 bases and J dropped 7; count of bases not matched to a gene: 6. The CDR3 covers 14 residues. Germline CDR1 and CDR2: LNHDA and SQIVND (reference sequence).

The chain uses TRBV18 and TRBJ2-1; D is unresolved. V was pared by 5 bases and J by 5 bases, with 7 bases between. Germline lookup yields CDR1 KGHSH and CDR2 LQKENI. The CDR3 runs to 12 residues. CDR3: CASSVYNNEQFF. DNA for the CDR3: TGTGCCAGCTCAGTTTACAACAATGAGCAGTTCTTC. The whole variable domain, filled in from reference TRBV18 and TRBJ2-1, reads NAGVMQNPRHLVRRRGQEARLRCSPMKGHSHVYWYRQLPEEGLKFMVYLQKENIIDESGMPKERFSAEFPKEGPSILRIQQVVRGDSAAYFCASSVYNNEQFFGPGTRLTVL.

The chain recombines TRBV30 with TRBJ2-7; D is perhaps TRBD1 (5 bases). Germline lookup yields CDR1 GTSNPN and CDR2 SVGIG (reference sequence). This CDR3 is built from 14 residues. V dropped 4 bases and J dropped 3 bases, with 16 bases sitting between them. In DNA form, the CDR3 reads TGTGCCTGGAAACCCCCCCCCAGGGACTACGAGCAGTACTTC. It yields the protein CAWKPPPRDYEQYF.

This clone came up a few times. The genes are TRBV29-1 and TRBJ2-7; no definite D call. V was cut by 7 bases and J by 2 bases, with 9 bases left in between. This CDR3 contains 11 residues. Germline-derived CDR1 and CDR2 are SQVTM and ANQGSEA. The CDR3 spells CSAEVAYEQYF. CDR3 DNA: TGCAGCGCCGAGGTAGCCTACGAGCAGTACTTC.

The rearrangement joins TRBV30 to TRBJ1-3; D is unresolved. The CDR3 runs to 14 residues. The V and J ends lost 2 bases and 4 bases respectively, with 12 bases between them. Germline CDR1 reads GTSNPN; CDR2 reads SVGIG (reference sequence). This CDR3 reads CAWSSGVPGNTIYF. DNA of the CDR3: TGTGCCTGGAGTTCCGGGGTACCGGGAAACACCATATATTTT.

This clone has only a few counts. The V call is TRBV29-1, the J call TRBJ1-1; unclear D gene. V was clipped by 3 bases and J by 4 bases, with 0 bases between them. This CDR3 contains 9 residues. From germline, CDR1 is SQVTM and CDR2 ANQGSEA. The CDR3 bases are TGCAGCGTTGACACTGAAGCTTTCTTT. Residues: CSVDTEAFF.

This clone was observed a few times. The rearrangement uses TRBV2 and TRBJ2-3, with 8 nucleotides matching TRBD1. CDR3 size: 14 residues. V was clipped by 8 bases and J by 2 bases; unmatched bases: 6. Germline V gene lookup returns CDR1 SNHLY and CDR2 FYNNEI. The CDR3 sequence: CASGGTGNTDTQYF. DNA of the CDR3: TGTGCCAGCGGGGGGACAGGTAACACAGATACGCAGTATTTT.

The chain couples TRBV14 to TRBJ2-1; D ambiguous. This CDR3 region has 14 residues. Germline V lookup: CDR1 SGHDN, CDR2 FVKESK. The V gene lost 0 bases and the J gene lost 5 bases, with 8 bases spanning the gap. The CDR3 sequence is CASSQDSADNEQFF. CDR3 bases: TGTGCCAGCAGCCAAGATTCGGCGGACAATGAGCAGTTCTTC.

V is TRBV4-1 and J is TRBJ1-1; D is undetermined. Germline V lookup: CDR1 MGHRA, CDR2 YSYEKL. V shed 4 bases and J shed 1 base, with 13 bases lying between them. The CDR3 is 15 amino acids. The CDR3: CASSPKFGPNTEAFF. For the CDR3, the DNA is TGCGCCAGCAGCCCCAAATTCGGGCCGAACACTGAAGCTTTCTTT.

V and J are TRBV9 and TRBJ2-1; tentatively, D is TRBD2 (6 bases). The CDR3 length is 15 residues. Looked up from germline, CDR1 is SGDLS and CDR2 is YYNGEE. The V end lost 1 base, the J end lost 2 bases, and 10 bases lay between the germline ends. DNA for the CDR3: TGTGCCAGCAGCGTAAGCGGGCTAGCCTACAATGAGCAGTTCTTC. Translating gives CASSVSGLAYNEQFF.

V gene TRBV27 combines with J gene TRBJ1-2; D call uncertain. Trimming pared 5 bases from V and 0 bases from J, leaving 7 bases between. Germline V gives CDR1 MNHEY, CDR2 SMNVEV (reference sequence). The CDR3 runs to 13 residues. For the CDR3, the DNA is TGTGCCAGCAGTCTCAGCCCTAACTATGGCTACACCTTC. Its protein is CASSLSPNYGYTF.

V usage is TRBV25-1 and J usage is TRBJ2-7, with 8 bases identical to TRBD2. The trim removed 6 bases at V and 2 bases at J, leaving 0 bases unmatched. Looked up from germline, CDR1 is MGHDK and CDR2 is SYGVNS. The CDR3 runs 12 residues. The CDR3: CASRTSAYEQYF. The CDR3 DNA is TGTGCCAGCAGGACTAGCGCCTACGAGCAGTACTTC.

This clone appeared once. The chain combines TRBV27 with TRBJ2-2; 10 positions match TRBD2. V shed 1 base and J 8 bases; nucleotides not matched to a gene: 7. CDR3 size: 16 residues. CDR1 and CDR2 (germline): MNHEY, SMNVEV (reference sequence). CDR3 bases: TGTGCCAGCAGTTTATTTCCAGCGGGAGGGCCGGGGGAGCTGTTTTTT. Translation gives CASSLFPAGGPGELFF.

The V call is TRBV29-1, the J call TRBJ2-2; D is undetermined. CDR3 length: 13 residues. In germline, CDR1 is SQVTM, CDR2 ANQGSEA. Trimming took off 8 bases at V and 4 bases at J, with 14 bases between the two ends. The CDR3 coding sequence is TGCAGCCTCGTTAGCCCGGGCACCGGGGAGCTGTTTTTT. Translation: CSLVSPGTGELFF.

The rearrangement joins TRBV11-2 to TRBJ2-4; no firm D call. Germline assignment: CDR1 SGHAT and CDR2 FQNNGV. This CDR3 is 15 amino acids long. V was cut by 4 bases and J by 6 bases, with 16 bases left in between. The CDR3 region has the DNA TGTGCCAGCAGCTCCTCCGCAGGCCTGGGAAACATTCAGTACTTC. This translates into CASSSSAGLGNIQYF. Using reference TRBV11-2 and TRBJ2-4 for the parts outside the CDR3, the full variable domain is EAGVAQSPRYKIIEKRQSVAFWCNPISGHATLYWYQQILGQGPKLLIQFQNNGVVDDSQLPKDRFSAERLKGVDSTLKIQPAKLEDSAVYLCASSSSAGLGNIQYFGAGTRLSVL.

The gene calls are TRBV2 and TRBJ1-1, with a weak D call TRBD1 (5 bases). The CDR3 runs to 13 residues. Deletions cut 4 bases from V and 7 bases from J, with 13 bases between. Germline assignment: CDR1 SNHLY and CDR2 FYNNEI. The CDR3 nucleotides are TGTGCCAGCAGTGGGTTACCCGGGGGTGAAGCTTTCTTT. This codes for CASSGLPGGEAFF. The variable domain in full, completed from reference TRBV2 and TRBJ1-1, reads EPEVTQTPSHQVTQMGQEVILRCVPISNHLYFYWYRQILGQKVEFLVSFYNNEISEKSEIFDDQFSVERPDGSNFTLKIRSTKLEDSAMYFCASSGLPGGEAFFGQGTRLTVV.

The chain is built from TRBV27 and TRBJ2-3, with D possibly matching TRBD2 (5 bases). The ends were cut back, 1 base at V and 2 bases at J, with 10 bases in the middle. Germline V gene data show CDR1 as MNHEY and CDR2 as SMNVEV (reference sequence). The CDR3 extends over 15 amino acids. The CDR3 sequence is CASSLYGVLTDTQYF. Here the CDR3 DNA reads TGTGCCAGCAGTTTATACGGGGTACTCACAGATACGCAGTATTTT.

J is TRBJ2-7 and V is TRBV13; no reliable D call. Germline lookup yields CDR1 PRHDT and CDR2 FYEKMQ (reference sequence). The CDR3 has 12 residues. V shed 2 bases and J shed 6 bases, with 8 bases lying between them. The CDR3 spells CASSLRSSEQYF. The CDR3 DNA reads TGTGCCAGCAGCTTACGTAGCAGCGAGCAGTACTTC. Supplemented by reference TRBV13 and TRBJ2-7, the full variable domain reads AAGVIQSPRHLIKEKRETATLKCYPIPRHDTVYWYQQGPGQDPQFLISFYEKMQSDKGSIPDRFSAQQFSDYHSELNMSSLELGDSALYFCASSLRSSEQYFGPGTRLTVT.

The J gene is TRBJ2-1, the V gene TRBV30, with 8 positions matching TRBD2. The length of the CDR3 is 13 residues. V lost 0 bases to trimming and J lost 10 bases; unmatched junction nucleotides: 5. Per germline, CDR1 GTSNPN and CDR2 SVGIG (reference sequence). The CDR3 region has the DNA TGTGCCTGGAGTGTACGGGAGGGAGACGAGCAGTTCTTC. Translating gives CAWSVREGDEQFF. Based on the CDR3 plus reference TRBV30 and TRBJ2-1, the full variable domain is SQTIHQWPATLVQPVGSPLSLECTVEGTSNPNLYWYRQAAGRGLQLLFYSVGIGQISSEVPQNLSASRPQDRQFILSSKKLLLSDSGFYLCAWSVREGDEQFFGPGTRLTVL.

The CDR3 DNA follows: TGCAGCGTTGAACCTTCTTGGGCAGATACGCAGTATTTT. This gives the protein CSVEPSWADTQYF. The chain links TRBV29-1 to TRBJ2-3, with D hard to call. V was shortened by 2 bases and J by 4 bases, with 10 bases between the two germline ends. The CDR3 sequence is 13 residues long. Germline V gives CDR1 SQVTM, CDR2 ANQGSEA.

The rearrangement uses TRBV6-5 and TRBJ2-3; TRBD2 aligns across 7 bases. This CDR3 has 13 residues. The J segment lost 4 bases and the V segment lost 2 bases, leaving 0 bases of the junction unmatched. Germline V CDR1 and CDR2: MNHEY, SVGAGI. CDR3 amino acids: CASSYAGADTQYF. The DNA of the CDR3 is TGTGCCAGCAGTTACGCGGGAGCAGATACGCAGTATTTT.